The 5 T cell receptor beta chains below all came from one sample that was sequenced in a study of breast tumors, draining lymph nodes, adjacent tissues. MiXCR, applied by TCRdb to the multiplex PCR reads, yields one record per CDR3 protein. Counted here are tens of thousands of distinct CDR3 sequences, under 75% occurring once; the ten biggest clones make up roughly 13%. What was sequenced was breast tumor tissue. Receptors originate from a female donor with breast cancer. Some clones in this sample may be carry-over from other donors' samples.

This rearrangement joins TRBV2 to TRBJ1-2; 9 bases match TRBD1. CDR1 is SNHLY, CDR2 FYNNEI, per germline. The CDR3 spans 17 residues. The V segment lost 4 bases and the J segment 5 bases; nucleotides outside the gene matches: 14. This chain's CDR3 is CASSGVPGQGFWYGYTF. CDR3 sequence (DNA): TGTGCCAGCAGTGGGGTCCCGGGACAGGGTTTTTGGTATGGCTACACCTTC.

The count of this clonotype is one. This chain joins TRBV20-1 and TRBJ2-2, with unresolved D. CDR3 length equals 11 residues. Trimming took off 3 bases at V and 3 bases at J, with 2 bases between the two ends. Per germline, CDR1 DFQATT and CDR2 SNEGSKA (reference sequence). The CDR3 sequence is CSARDTGELFF. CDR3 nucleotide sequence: TGCAGTGCTAGGGACACCGGGGAGCTGTTTTTT.

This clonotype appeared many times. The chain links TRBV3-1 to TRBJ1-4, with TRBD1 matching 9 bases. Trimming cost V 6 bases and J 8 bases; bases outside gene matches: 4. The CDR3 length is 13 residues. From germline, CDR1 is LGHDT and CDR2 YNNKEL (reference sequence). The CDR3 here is CASSTGTGEKLFF. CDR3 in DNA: TGTGCCAGCAGTACCGGGACAGGGGAAAAACTGTTTTTT.

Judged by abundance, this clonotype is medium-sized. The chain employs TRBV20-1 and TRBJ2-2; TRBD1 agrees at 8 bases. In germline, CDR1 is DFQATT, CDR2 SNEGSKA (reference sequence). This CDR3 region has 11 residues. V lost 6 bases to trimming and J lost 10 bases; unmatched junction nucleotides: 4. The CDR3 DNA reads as TGCAGTGCAACCAGGGGGCAGGAGCTGTTTTTT. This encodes CSATRGQELFF.

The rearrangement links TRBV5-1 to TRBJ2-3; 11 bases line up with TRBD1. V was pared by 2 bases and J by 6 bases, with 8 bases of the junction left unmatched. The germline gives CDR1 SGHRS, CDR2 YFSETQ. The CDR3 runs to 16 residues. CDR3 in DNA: TGCGCCAGCAGCTTCGGTGGACAGGGGGCGAGGGATACGCAGTATTTT. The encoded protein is CASSFGGQGARDTQYF.